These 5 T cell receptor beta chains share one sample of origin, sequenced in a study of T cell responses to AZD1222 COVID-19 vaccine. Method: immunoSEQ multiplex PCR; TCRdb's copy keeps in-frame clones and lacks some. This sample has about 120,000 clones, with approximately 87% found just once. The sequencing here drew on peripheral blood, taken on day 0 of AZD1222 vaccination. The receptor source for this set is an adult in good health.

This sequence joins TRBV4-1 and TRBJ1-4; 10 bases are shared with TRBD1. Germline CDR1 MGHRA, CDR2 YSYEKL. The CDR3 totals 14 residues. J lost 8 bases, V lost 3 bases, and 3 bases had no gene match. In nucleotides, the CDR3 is TGCGCCAGCAGCCAGGGACAGGGGAGCGAAAAACTGTTTTTT. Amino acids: CASSQGQGSEKLFF.

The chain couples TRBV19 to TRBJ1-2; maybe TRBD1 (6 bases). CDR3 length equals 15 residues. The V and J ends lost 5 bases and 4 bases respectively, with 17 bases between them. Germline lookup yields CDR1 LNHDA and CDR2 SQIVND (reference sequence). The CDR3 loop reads CASSPGGLSSYGYTF. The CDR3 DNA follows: TGTGCCAGTAGTCCGGGGGGGCTCTCCAGCTATGGCTACACCTTC.

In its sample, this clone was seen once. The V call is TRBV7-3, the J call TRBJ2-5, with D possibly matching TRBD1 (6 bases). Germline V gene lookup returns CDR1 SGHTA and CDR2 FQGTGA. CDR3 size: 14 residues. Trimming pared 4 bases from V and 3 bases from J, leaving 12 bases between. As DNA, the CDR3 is TGTGCCAGCAGCTCAGGGGCCAGTAAAGAGACCCAGTACTTC. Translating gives CASSSGASKETQYF. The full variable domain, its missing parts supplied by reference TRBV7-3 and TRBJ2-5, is GAGVSQTPSNKVTEKGKYVELRCDPISGHTALYWYRQSLGQGPEFLIYFQGTGAADDSGLPNDRFFAVRPEGSVSTLKIQRTERGDSAVYLCASSSGASKETQYFGPGTRLLVL.

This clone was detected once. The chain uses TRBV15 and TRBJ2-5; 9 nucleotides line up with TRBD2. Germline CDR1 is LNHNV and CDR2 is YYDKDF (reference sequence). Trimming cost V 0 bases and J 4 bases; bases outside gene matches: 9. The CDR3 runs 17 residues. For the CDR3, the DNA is TGTGCCACCAGCAGAGATCCGGCAATAGCGGGGGTAGAGACCCAGTACTTC. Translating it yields CATSRDPAIAGVETQYF.

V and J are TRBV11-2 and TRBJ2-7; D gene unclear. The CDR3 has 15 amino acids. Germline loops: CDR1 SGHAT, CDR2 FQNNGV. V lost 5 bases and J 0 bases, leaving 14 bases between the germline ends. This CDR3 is CASSPTPGRSYEQYF. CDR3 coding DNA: TGTGCCAGCAGCCCCACTCCGGGCCGCTCCTACGAGCAGTACTTC. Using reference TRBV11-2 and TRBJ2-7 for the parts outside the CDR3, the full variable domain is EAGVAQSPRYKIIEKRQSVAFWCNPISGHATLYWYQQILGQGPKLLIQFQNNGVVDDSQLPKDRFSAERLKGVDSTLKIQPAKLEDSAVYLCASSPTPGRSYEQYFGPGTRLTVT.